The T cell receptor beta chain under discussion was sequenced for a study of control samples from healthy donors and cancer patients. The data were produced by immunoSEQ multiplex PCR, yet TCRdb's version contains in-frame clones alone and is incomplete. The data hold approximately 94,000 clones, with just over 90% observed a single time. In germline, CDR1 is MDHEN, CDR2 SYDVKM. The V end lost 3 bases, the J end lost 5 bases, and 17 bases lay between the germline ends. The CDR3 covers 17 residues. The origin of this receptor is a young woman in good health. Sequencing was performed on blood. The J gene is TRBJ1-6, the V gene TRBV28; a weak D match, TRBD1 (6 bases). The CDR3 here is CASSLAGAGQNNSPLHF. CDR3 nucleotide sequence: TGTGCCAGCAGTTTGGCAGGGGCGGGTCAGAATAATTCACCCCTCCACTTT. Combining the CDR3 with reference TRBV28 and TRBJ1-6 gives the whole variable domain DVKVTQSSRYLVKRTGEKVFLECVQDMDHENMFWYRQDPGLGLRLIYFSYDVKMKEKGDIPEGYSVSREKKERFSLILESASTNQTSMYLCASSLAGAGQNNSPLHFGNGTRLTVT.